These 14 T cell receptor beta chains came from one sample sequenced in a study of regulatory T cells in long-lasting Graves disease. The time point here: newly diagnosed GD, antithyroid drugs for less than 3 months. Isolated PBMC RNA provided the starting material for the TCR library. According to the study, TCR beta libraries were built with iRepertoire HTBI primers and CDR3-region Arm-PCR. In TCRdb, the multiplex PCR reads were re-called with MiXCR into one record per CDR3 protein. The sample records under 300,000 distinct CDR3 sequences, approximately 18% being singletons. These data are also associated with another study on T cells in Graves' hyperthyroidism and ophthalmopathy.

This sample comprised peripheral blood mononuclear cells (PBMCs), obtained at new diagnosis, from a patient treated with antithyroid drugs. Receptor source: a woman aged 25-40 years with Graves disease.

Ten or more counts support this clonotype. The chain uses TRBV29-1 and TRBJ2-7; TRBD2 agrees at 7 bases. CDR3 length: 16 residues. The germline V gene encodes CDR1 SQVTM and CDR2 ANQGSEA. J gave up 0 bases and V 4 bases, and 12 bases lay outside the gene matches. The DNA of the CDR3 is TGCAGCGTTGCCGGGTGGCGGGGAGGGAACTCCTACGAGCAGTACTTC. Amino acids: CSVAGWRGGNSYEQYF.

A note on this clonotype: A single base separates this from a much larger clone, so it may be a read error. This sequence joins TRBV6-1 and TRBJ1-1, with a possible D match to TRBD1 (5 bases). Germline values: CDR1 MNHNS, CDR2 SASEGT. The CDR3 extends over 13 amino acids. This CDR3 reads CTSSGDGPPPAFF. The DNA for the CDR3 is TGTACCAGCAGTGGGGACGGCCCCCCCCCAGCTTTCTTT.

The gene calls are TRBV20-1 and TRBJ1-1; D is ambiguous. The CDR3 totals 12 residues. CDR1 and CDR2 (germline): DFQATT, SNEGSKA (reference sequence). The ends were cut back, 3 bases at V and 1 base at J, with 6 bases in the middle. CDR3 in amino acids: CSASEENTEAFF. The CDR3 DNA reads as TGCAGTGCTAGCGAGGAGAACACTGAAGCTTTCTTT.

This clonotype was recorded once. The chain combines TRBV29-1 with TRBJ1-6; no definite D call. Germline CDR1 reads SQVTM; CDR2 reads ANQGSEA. V shed 2 bases and J shed 11 bases, with 7 bases lying between them. CDR3 length: 11 residues. The CDR3 bases are TGCAGCGTTGAACCGGGGACACCCCTCCACTTT. This gives the protein CSVEPGTPLHF.

The chain couples TRBV6-1 to TRBJ2-3; 11 nucleotides agree with TRBD1. Per germline, CDR1 MNHNS and CDR2 SASEGT. Germline trimming cut 8 bases from V and 6 bases from J; bases unmatched to any gene: 13. This CDR3 contains 16 residues. CDR3 coding DNA: TGTGCCAGCTGTCTGACCCGGACAGGGGGCATGGATACGCAGTATTTT. It encodes CASCLTRTGGMDTQYF.

This clonotype came up many times. The V gene is TRBV6-5, the J gene TRBJ1-2; possible D gene TRBD1, 5 bases. Trimming left V 2 bases short and J 4 bases short, with 11 bases between. Germline values: CDR1 MNHEY, CDR2 SVGAGI. The CDR3 runs 14 residues. CDR3 coding DNA: TGTGCCAGCAGTTACCTTAGGGGATTCTATGGCTACACCTTC. Its protein is CASSYLRGFYGYTF.

A note on this clonotype: The junction does not match germline at one end; this may be a read error. This sequence joins TRBV7-2 and TRBJ2-1; TRBD2 matches 12 bases. The germline gives CDR1 SGHTA, CDR2 FQGNSA. The CDR3 totals 11 residues. CDR3 sequence reads: CASSSSGGAVF. In DNA, the CDR3 is TGTGCCAGCAGCTCTAGCGGGGGGGCGGTCTTC.

The chain is built from TRBV12-3 or TRBV12-4 and TRBJ1-2; possible D gene TRBD1, 5 bases. V gave up 7 bases and J gave up 4 bases, with 13 bases separating them. The CDR3 has 13 amino acids. This chain's CDR3 is CASTKGRFYGYTF. The CDR3 DNA is TGTGCCAGCACCAAGGGACGGTTCTATGGCTACACCTTC.

This clonotype was counted many times. The V and J genes are TRBV27 and TRBJ2-3; 9 bases line up with TRBD2. CDR1 and CDR2 from the germline V gene are MNHEY and SMNVEV (reference sequence). There are 15 residues in the CDR3. The trim removed 7 bases at V and 6 bases at J, leaving 11 bases unmatched. The CDR3 nucleotides read TGTGCCAGCAAGGGCGGGGGGGCGTCGGCGGATACGCAGTATTTT. Its protein is CASKGGGASADTQYF.

V usage is TRBV7-9 and J usage is TRBJ2-7, with D unresolved. The CDR3 length is 15 residues. Germline CDR1 SEHNR, CDR2 FQNEAQ (reference sequence). V was trimmed by 5 bases and J by 0 bases, leaving 14 bases between them. The CDR3 here is CASSVEASSSYEQYF. Here the CDR3 DNA reads TGTGCCAGCAGCGTAGAGGCCTCCTCCTCCTACGAGCAGTACTTC.

This clonotype has ten or more counts. This CDR3 reads CASFSAYPNYGYTF. CDR3 coding DNA: TGTGCCAGCTTCAGCGCGTATCCTAACTATGGCTACACCTTC. The rearrangement links TRBV18 to TRBJ1-2; D unresolved. CDR3 size: 14 residues. Trimming took 7 bases from V and 0 from J, leaving 12 bases between them. Germline V CDR1 and CDR2: KGHSH, LQKENI.

This clonotype was seen at least ten times. The chain joins TRBV18 to TRBJ2-1; 8 bases match TRBD1. Germline V gives CDR1 KGHSH, CDR2 LQKENI. The CDR3 is 16 residues long. V lost 6 bases to trimming and J lost 0 bases; unmatched junction nucleotides: 7. Here the CDR3 reads CASSNDRGLSYNEQFF. Written as DNA, the CDR3 is TGTGCCAGCTCGAACGACAGGGGTCTCTCCTACAATGAGCAGTTCTTC.

There are many counts of this clonotype. This sequence joins TRBV12-3 or TRBV12-4 and TRBJ1-5; 11 positions agree with TRBD1. This CDR3 has 17 residues. V lost 6 bases to trimming and J lost 4 bases; unmatched junction nucleotides: 11. The CDR3 bases are TGTGCCAGCAGGACCGGGACAGGGGGAAAGGGAAATCAGCCCCAGCATTTT. Its translation: CASRTGTGGKGNQPQHF.

This clonotype was seen repeatedly, ten times or more. V gene TRBV5-1 combines with J gene TRBJ2-5, with no clear D. This CDR3 contains 16 residues. The germline gives CDR1 SGHRS, CDR2 YFSETQ. The V and J ends lost 0 bases and 0 bases respectively, with 12 bases between them. The CDR3 DNA reads TGCGCCAGCAGCTTGGACACGACAACGTACCAAGAGACCCAGTACTTC. Translating gives CASSLDTTTYQETQYF.